This T cell receptor (beta chain) was observed in a study of blood T cell repertoires in COVID-19. Whole-study context: Donors in the United States, Italy and Spain gave samples during acute or convalescent COVID-19. PBMCs, B-cell-depleted T cells, or T cells provided the cDNA or gDNA that made up the material.

The CDR3 totals 15 residues. Germline V lookup: CDR1 MNHEY, CDR2 SMNVEV (reference sequence). Between the trimmed V and J ends, which lost 3 bases and 1 base, there was a span of 11 bases. Original data processing: Amplification with reference gene primers provided the estimates of nucleated cell counts. Clones were sequenced by immunoSEQ multiplex PCR, and TCRdb holds only the in-frame ones, with some missing. Clonal size and the V and J genes are those of that table, whereas D and trimming came from the DNA. The sample records 190,000 or so clones, approximately 85% being singletons. This clone appeared once.

Input material: peripheral blood. The gene calls are TRBV27 and TRBJ2-3, with D perhaps TRBD2 (7 bases). The TCR comes from a woman older than 75 with acute or convalescent COVID-19. CDR3: CASSLGGQGTDTQYF. CDR3 nucleotides: TGTGCCAGCAGTTTGGGGGGGCAGGGCACAGATACGCAGTATTTT.